This T cell receptor (beta chain) stems from a study of long-term antiretroviral therapy in people with HIV. Study findings and constraints: Adherence to ART, viral resistance and therapy changes lacked any data.

Sequencing used immunoSEQ v3.0 at survey level. Sequencing aimed at roughly 40,000-55,000 T-cell genomes per sample. The protocol was immunoSEQ multiplex PCR, while the TCRdb copy is restricted to in-frame clones and leaves out a portion. The sample records 48,000 or so clones, around 84% being singletons. Per germline, CDR1 SGHAT and CDR2 FQDESV (reference sequence). The CDR3 has 16 amino acids. Trimming took 2 bases from V and 7 from J; bases not matched to a gene: 3. This clone has more than one count but fewer than ten. Its antigen is still unknown. The chain joins TRBV11-1 to TRBJ2-1; 15 nucleotides line up with TRBD2. The specimen comprised unsorted PBMCs, sampled 0.8 years after starting antiretroviral therapy. The origin of this receptor is a woman younger than 30 with HIV. CDR3: CASSLRTSGRGNEQFF. Here the CDR3 DNA reads TGTGCCAGCAGCTTACGGACTAGCGGGAGGGGGAATGAGCAGTTCTTC.